Listed below are T cell receptor beta chains from one sample, sequenced in a study of PD-L1 blockade in urothelial cancer. Assay: immunoSEQ multiplex PCR; the TCRdb copy retains only in-frame clones and omits some. This sample carries around 46,000 clones, around 80% of them seen once, and the ten largest clones take roughly 13%. Sequencing used PBMCs, obtained around atezolizumab (anti-PD-L1) treatment. These receptors all come from a man between 60 and 70 years old with urothelial cancer. The CDR3 runs from the conserved cysteine through the conserved F or W. D genes are given only for firm matches. Size values are once, few and many counts, or a class for expanded clones, and some rows have none.

D	V	size	J	DNA	CDR3
TRBD1	TRBV28	-	TRBJ1-2	TGTGCCAGCAGTTCAACAGGGGGGAACTATGGCTACACCTTC	CASSSTGGNYGYTF
TRBD2	TRBV6-4	-	TRBJ2-2	TGTGCCAGCAGTCGACTAGCGGGAGGGCCTCTGGTGACCGGGGAGCTGTTTTTT	CASSRLAGGPLVTGELFF
TRBD1	TRBV28	-	TRBJ1-1	TGTGCCAGCAATTTGAGGGGGCGCGGGACTGAAGCTTTCTTT	CASNLRGRGTEAFF
TRBD1	TRBV14	few	TRBJ1-1	TGTGCCAGCAGCCACGGGACAGATGAAGCTTTCTTT	CASSHGTDEAFF
TRBD2	TRBV11-2	-	TRBJ2-7	TGTGCCAGCAGCTTAGATCCCCTAGCGGGGGCCATCGAGCAGTACTTC	CASSLDPLAGAIEQYF
-	TRBV27	few	TRBJ1-1	TGTGCCAGCAAAAAATTACCTACTGCGCCGACTGAAGCTTTCTTT	CASKKLPTAPTEAFF
TRBD1	TRBV4-1	-	TRBJ1-4	TGCGCCAGCAGCCCTACAGGGGGCGCGGGTGAAAAACTGTTTTTT	CASSPTGGAGEKLFF
TRBD2	TRBV5-1	few	TRBJ2-7	TGCGCCAGCAGCTTGGCGACTAGCGGGGACGAGCAGTACTTC	CASSLATSGDEQYF
-	TRBV11-3	-	TRBJ2-3	TGTGCCAGCAGCTTAGGGCCAGGGGCCGCCAACACAGATACGCAGTATTTT	CASSLGPGAANTDTQYF
-	TRBV5-8	-	TRBJ2-5	TGTGCCAGCAGCTTGGGCCTAGTGTGGGAGACCCAGTACTTC	CASSLGLVWETQYF
-	TRBV5-1	-	TRBJ2-5	TGCGCCAGCAGCTACTCCCAAGAGACCCAGTACTTC	CASSYSQETQYF